The 4 T cell receptor beta chains listed next were all sequenced from one sample in a study of STAT5B mutations in CD4+ large granular lymphocyte leukemia. Data came from immunoSEQ multiplex PCR; TCRdb stores just in-frame clones and leaves some out. The data contain nearly 45,000 clones, just over 85% of them singletons. Sequenced material: CD4+ T cells from blood buffy coats. The source of these receptors is a human donor in good health.

V usage is TRBV27 and J usage is TRBJ2-7; 10 positions match TRBD2. Germline V gene data show CDR1 as MNHEY and CDR2 as SMNVEV (reference sequence). The CDR3 consists of 14 residues. With V trimmed by 9 bases and J by 0 bases, 5 bases remained unmatched. The CDR3 nucleotides are TGTGCCAGTAAGGCTAGCGGGAGCTCCTACGAGCAGTACTTC. Its translation: CASKASGSSYEQYF.

Only a few counts were recorded for this clone. The chain combines TRBV2 with TRBJ2-7; 7 nucleotides align to TRBD1. After removal of 7 bases from V and 4 bases from J, the junction contained 10 bases not matched to a gene. The CDR3 length is 14 residues. The V gene's germline CDR1 is SNHLY and CDR2 FYNNEI. CDR3 in DNA: TGTGCCAGCAATGAGACAGGGACGTCTTACGAGCAGTACTTC. It specifies CASNETGTSYEQYF. Full variable domain (missing parts from reference TRBV2 and TRBJ2-7): EPEVTQTPSHQVTQMGQEVILRCVPISNHLYFYWYRQILGQKVEFLVSFYNNEISEKSEIFDDQFSVERPDGSNFTLKIRSTKLEDSAMYFCASNETGTSYEQYFGPGTRLTVT.

The chain combines TRBV9 with TRBJ1-1, with D tentatively TRBD1 (6 bases). There are 14 residues in the CDR3. V was shortened by 4 bases and J by 6 bases, with 16 bases between the two germline ends. Germline CDR1 reads SGDLS; CDR2 reads YYNGEE. CDR3 region: CASSFQSGGPEAFF. The CDR3 DNA is TGTGCCAGCAGCTTTCAGAGCGGGGGCCCTGAAGCTTTCTTT.

The chain has TRBV19 and TRBJ2-7; D may match TRBD1 or TRBD2 (6 bases each). The CDR3 has 12 amino acids. Germline loops: CDR1 LNHDA, CDR2 SQIVND (reference sequence). This chain's CDR3 is CPNPGAPYEQYF. The CDR3 region has the DNA TGTCCAAACCCGGGGGCTCCCTACGAGCAGTACTTC.